This record concerns one T cell receptor beta chain sequence. The CDR3 runs 15 residues. V lost 6 bases, J lost 4 bases, and 10 bases stayed unmatched. CDR1 SGHDT and CDR2 YYEEEE come from the germline V gene. This sample was included in a study of blood T cell repertoires in COVID-19. For the study at large: Whether acute or convalescent, the COVID-19 samples came from the United States, Italy and Spain. Nucleic acid was either cDNA or gDNA, and it came from T cells, B-cell-depleted T cells, or PBMCs.

Profiling relied on immunoSEQ multiplex PCR, and the TCRdb table lists in-frame clones only, not all of them. The data contain under 200,000 clones, about 80% of them seen just once; the ten biggest clones take up roughly 7%. This receptor was identified in a man in his fifties or sixties who had recovered from COVID-19. The source material was PBMCs or T cells enriched from blood (not recorded which). The chain combines TRBV5-6 with TRBJ1-2; 9 bases line up with TRBD1. DNA of the CDR3: TGTGCCAGCACCTTCCGGGACAGGGCCGCCTATGGCTACACCTTC. It translates to CASTFRDRAAYGYTF. The variable domain in full, completed from reference TRBV5-6 and TRBJ1-2, reads DAGVTQSPTHLIKTRGQQVTLRCSPKSGHDTVSWYQQALGQGPQFIFQYYEEEERQRGNFPDRFSGHQFPNYSSELNVNALLLGDSALYLCASTFRDRAAYGYTFGSGTRLTVV.